The 29 T cell receptor beta chains listed next were all sequenced from one sample in a study of cytomegalovirus exposure and HLA in healthy donors. It was with 60 Vbeta and 13 Jbeta primers that the PCR ran. Only in-frame clones appear in the TCRdb table, and some are missing; sequencing was by immunoSEQ multiplex PCR. The data hold around 120,000 clones, with 80% to 85% observed a single time. Source material: PBMCs. The source is a boy between 10 and 17 years old in good health and CMV-seronegative.

A few counts support this clone. The V and J genes are TRBV6-5 and TRBJ2-7, with 8 positions matching TRBD2. V lost 6 bases to trimming and J lost 3 bases; unmatched junction nucleotides: 7. The CDR3 runs 14 residues. Germline V gene data show CDR1 as MNHEY and CDR2 as SVGAGI. The CDR3 protein is CASREGLGVYEQYF. The CDR3 DNA reads as TGTGCCAGCAGGGAGGGACTAGGAGTCTACGAGCAGTACTTC.

The V and J genes are TRBV7-9 and TRBJ2-3, with 9 bases lining up with TRBD2. This CDR3 region has 14 residues. Unmatched junction bases numbered 8, after V lost 8 bases and J lost 5 bases. CDR1 SEHNR and CDR2 FQNEAQ come from the germline V gene (reference sequence). The CDR3: CASGGEREVDTQYF. The CDR3 bases are TGTGCCAGCGGGGGGGAGCGGGAGGTAGATACGCAGTATTTT.

The chain employs TRBV4-3 and TRBJ2-1, with D maybe TRBD2 (7 bases). The germline V gene has CDR1 LGHNA and CDR2 YSLEER. Trimming stripped 4 bases from V and 7 bases from J, with 14 bases between. This CDR3 is built from 14 residues. CDR3 in amino acids: CASSPDGGLNEQFF. CDR3 DNA: TGCGCCAGCAGCCCGGACGGGGGGCTGAATGAGCAGTTCTTC.

The V call is TRBV7-9, the J call TRBJ2-7, with 13 bases identical to TRBD2. Germline values: CDR1 SEHNR, CDR2 FQNEAQ (reference sequence). Trimming took 0 bases from V and 2 from J; bases not matched to a gene: 1. The CDR3 sequence is 16 residues long. The CDR3 DNA reads as TGTGCCAGCAGCTTAGCGGGACTAGCGGGAACCTACGAGCAGTACTTC. Encoded protein: CASSLAGLAGTYEQYF.

The chain has TRBV7-2 and TRBJ2-7; D is perhaps TRBD1 (7 bases). CDR3 length: 13 residues. Trimming removed 5 bases from V and 2 bases from J, with 10 bases in between. In germline, CDR1 is SGHTA, CDR2 FQGNSA. CDR3 nucleotides: TGTGCCAGCAGCCTCAGGGGGGCCTACGAGCAGTACTTC. It yields the protein CASSLRGAYEQYF.

This clone has only a few counts. The V call is TRBV10-3, the J call TRBJ2-1, with unresolved D. Trimming left V 0 bases short and J 0 bases short, with 12 bases between. Germline V gene sequence: CDR1 ENHRY, CDR2 SYGVKD. The CDR3 has 17 residues. The CDR3 coding sequence is TGTGCCATCAGTGAGTCGTTAATCGGTTCCTCCTACAATGAGCAGTTCTTC. Protein sequence: CAISESLIGSSYNEQFF.

The CDR3 here is CATSRAVVELGDTQYF. DNA for the CDR3: TGTGCCACCAGCAGAGCCGTAGTGGAGCTAGGTGATACGCAGTATTTT. V usage is TRBV15 and J usage is TRBJ2-3; D remains ambiguous. The germline V and J ends were trimmed by 1 base and 6 bases, with 17 bases remaining between them. In germline, CDR1 is LNHNV, CDR2 YYDKDF (reference sequence). The CDR3 length is 16 residues.

The chain recombines TRBV7-2 with TRBJ2-3; TRBD2 matches at 15 bases. CDR1 is SGHTA, CDR2 FQGNSA, per germline. The CDR3 runs to 16 residues. V gave up 3 bases and J gave up 6 bases; unmatched junction bases: 4. The CDR3 reads CASSFGLAGGPDTQYF. Written as DNA, the CDR3 is TGTGCCAGCAGCTTCGGACTAGCGGGAGGGCCCGATACGCAGTATTTT.

The rearrangement joins TRBV30 to TRBJ1-4; perhaps TRBD1 as D (6 bases). Trimming shortened V by 6 bases and J by 1 base, and 9 bases separated the two germline ends. Looked up from germline, CDR1 is GTSNPN and CDR2 is SVGIG (reference sequence). The CDR3 runs 13 residues. Here the CDR3 reads CACGQITNEKLFF. DNA for the CDR3: TGTGCCTGCGGACAGATAACTAATGAAAAACTGTTTTTT.

The chain is built from TRBV5-1 and TRBJ2-1, with 7 bases lining up with TRBD1. V gave up 4 bases and J gave up 9 bases; unmatched junction bases: 4. The germline V gene has CDR1 SGHRS and CDR2 YFSETQ. This CDR3 spans 12 amino acids. CDR3 region: CASSRNRGEQFF. CDR3 nucleotide sequence: TGCGCCAGCAGCCGTAACAGGGGTGAGCAGTTCTTC. The variable domain in full, completed from reference TRBV5-1 and TRBJ2-1, reads KAGVTQTPRYLIKTRGQQVTLSCSPISGHRSVSWYQQTPGQGLQFLFEYFSETQRNKGNFPGRFSGRQFSNSRSEMNVSTLELGDSALYLCASSRNRGEQFFGPGTRLTVL.

This clone appeared once. The chain links TRBV19 to TRBJ2-7; D might be TRBD1 (7 bases). Per germline, CDR1 LNHDA and CDR2 SQIVND (reference sequence). The CDR3 is 15 amino acids. Trimming pared 5 bases from V and 2 bases from J, leaving 16 bases between. CDR3 nucleotide sequence: TGTGCCAGTAGTCTAGGGGGGACAGCTCCCTACGAGCAGTACTTC. Translated: CASSLGGTAPYEQYF. Based on the CDR3 plus reference TRBV19 and TRBJ2-7, the full variable domain is DGGITQSPKYLFRKEGQNVTLSCEQNLNHDAMYWYRQDPGQGLRLIYYSQIVNDFQKGDIAEGYSVSREKKESFPLTVTSAQKNPTAFYLCASSLGGTAPYEQYFGPGTRLTVT.

This rearrangement joins TRBV29-1 to TRBJ2-2; possible D gene TRBD1, 5 bases. This CDR3 has 13 amino acids. V was clipped by 4 bases and J by 3 bases, with 9 bases between them. The V gene's germline CDR1 is SQVTM and CDR2 ANQGSEA. The CDR3 sequence is CSVVGADTGELFF. CDR3 sequence (DNA): TGCAGCGTTGTTGGGGCCGACACCGGGGAGCTGTTTTTT.

The J gene is TRBJ2-7, the V gene TRBV6-1, with 8 nucleotides matching TRBD1. V shed 5 bases, J shed 1 base, and the junction held 1 base outside the gene matches. The CDR3 has 13 residues. Germline values: CDR1 MNHNS, CDR2 SASEGT. CDR3 amino acids: CASSRDRSYEQYF. The CDR3 DNA is TGTGCCAGCAGTCGGGACAGGTCCTACGAGCAGTACTTC.

V and J are TRBV5-4 and TRBJ2-2; TRBD2 matches at 11 bases. The V gene's germline CDR1 is SGHNT and CDR2 YYREEE (reference sequence). V was pared by 4 bases and J by 6 bases, with 5 bases of the junction left unmatched. The CDR3 is made up of 15 amino acids. CDR3 sequence reads: CASSPGTSGSGELFF. The DNA of the CDR3 is TGTGCCAGCAGCCCTGGGACTAGCGGTTCCGGGGAGCTGTTTTTT.

This chain joins TRBV27 and TRBJ1-1; D is uncertain. Per germline, CDR1 MNHEY and CDR2 SMNVEV (reference sequence). This CDR3 has 13 residues. Trimming took 8 bases from V and 0 from J, leaving 10 bases between them. This chain's CDR3 is CASYARVNTEAFF. In DNA, the CDR3 is TGTGCCAGCTACGCACGGGTGAACACTGAAGCTTTCTTT.

The genes are TRBV4-2 and TRBJ2-7, with TRBD1 matching over 10 bases. The CDR3 sequence is 15 residues long. The germline CDR1 and CDR2 sequences are LGHNA and YNFKEQ. V trimming: 1 base; J trimming: 3 bases; junction bases outside the gene matches: 3. The DNA of the CDR3 is TGTGCCAGCAGCCAAGGCCGGGACAGGGGCTACGAGCAGTACTTC. Amino acids: CASSQGRDRGYEQYF.

DNA of the CDR3: TGTGCCAGTAGTATAGTGTCTGCAGGGGGTAACACTGAAGCTTTCTTT. This encodes CASSIVSAGGNTEAFF. The V and J genes are TRBV19 and TRBJ1-1; 7 positions agree with TRBD1. Unmatched junction bases numbered 7, after V lost 1 base and J lost 2 bases. CDR1 and CDR2 (germline): LNHDA, SQIVND (reference sequence). This CDR3 is 16 amino acids long.

The rearrangement joins TRBV6-1 to TRBJ2-7, with 11 bases that match TRBD2. With V trimmed by 8 bases and J by 6 bases, 6 bases remained unmatched. The CDR3 loop spans 13 amino acids. CDR1 and CDR2 from the germline V gene are MNHNS and SASEGT. CDR3 bases: TGTGCCAGCGTGGGGCTAGCGGGAGGCGAGCAGTACTTC. Translation gives CASVGLAGGEQYF.

This rearrangement joins TRBV14 to TRBJ2-2; TRBD2 aligns across 14 bases. The V and J ends lost 8 bases and 5 bases, in that order; junction bases with no gene match: 16. This CDR3 has 19 residues. CDR1 and CDR2 (germline): SGHDN, FVKESK. This CDR3 reads CASGGDPGTSGSSTGELFF. The CDR3 coding sequence is TGTGCCAGCGGGGGCGACCCCGGGACTAGCGGGAGTTCAACCGGGGAGCTGTTTTTT.

DNA for the CDR3: TGTGCCAGCAGTGCCGGGACAGGGTTTTCCTATGGCTACACCTTC. This sequence encodes CASSAGTGFSYGYTF. This chain joins TRBV27 and TRBJ1-2; 9 bases are a match to TRBD1. The CDR3 has 15 amino acids. CDR1 and CDR2 from the germline V gene are MNHEY and SMNVEV (reference sequence). The J segment lost 4 bases and the V segment lost 5 bases, leaving 8 bases of the junction unmatched.

The chain couples TRBV5-4 to TRBJ1-1; D remains unclear. With 1 base removed from V and 6 bases from J, the gap between germline ends came to 13 bases. From germline, CDR1 is SGHNT and CDR2 YYREEE (reference sequence). This CDR3 comprises 14 residues. The CDR3 reads CASSLSGGRPEAFF. The CDR3 coding sequence is TGTGCCAGCAGCTTGAGTGGCGGGCGGCCTGAAGCTTTCTTT. The variable domain in full, completed from reference TRBV5-4 and TRBJ1-1, reads ETGVTQSPTHLIKTRGQQVTLRCSSQSGHNTVSWYQQALGQGPQFIFQYYREEENGRGNFPPRFSGLQFPNYSSELNVNALELDDSALYLCASSLSGGRPEAFFGQGTRLTVV.

V gene TRBV4-1 combines with J gene TRBJ1-4; D is ambiguous. In germline, CDR1 is MGHRA, CDR2 YSYEKL. The germline V and J ends were trimmed by 4 bases and 7 bases, with 10 bases remaining between them. There are 13 residues in the CDR3. The CDR3 nucleotides read TGCGCCAGCAGCCCTATAACCGCTGAAAAACTGTTTTTT. It specifies CASSPITAEKLFF.

The DNA for the CDR3 is TGTGCCTGGAGTCCGGACAGTCCCTACGAGCAGTACTTC. Translation: CAWSPDSPYEQYF. The chain couples TRBV30 to TRBJ2-7; tentative D call: TRBD1 (6 bases). The V and J ends lost 2 bases and 2 bases respectively, with 10 bases between them. CDR3 length: 13 amino acids. The germline CDR1 and CDR2 sequences are GTSNPN and SVGIG (reference sequence).

The chain joins TRBV5-6 to TRBJ2-5; the match to TRBD2 covers 10 bases. The assigned J gene may be wrong: the sequence end matches TRBJ2-7 better. The CDR3 runs to 16 residues. Germline V gene data show CDR1 as SGHDT and CDR2 as YYEEEE. CDR3 nucleotide sequence: TGTGCCAGCAGCTACTCGGGACTAGCGCTAACCTACGAGCAGTACTTC. Encoded protein: CASSYSGLALTYEQYF.

In nucleotides, the CDR3 is TGTGCCAGCTCAAGGACAGGGGGCATGACTGAAGCTTTCTTT. This encodes CASSRTGGMTEAFF. This chain links TRBV7-2 with TRBJ1-1; TRBD1 aligns across 11 bases. This CDR3 has 14 amino acids. V trimming: 8 bases; J trimming: 5 bases; junction bases outside the gene matches: 7. Germline CDR1 is SGHTA and CDR2 is FQGNSA.

The V gene is TRBV7-2, the J gene TRBJ1-5; the match to TRBD1 covers 10 bases. Per the germline V gene, CDR1 is SGHTA and CDR2 is FQGNSA. CDR3 size: 15 residues. Trimming cost V 3 bases and J 3 bases; bases outside gene matches: 2. This chain's CDR3 is CASSLGQGFNQPQHF. CDR3 DNA sequence: TGTGCCAGCAGCTTGGGACAGGGGTTCAATCAGCCCCAGCATTTT.

The chain uses TRBV7-9 and TRBJ2-1; 8 bases are shared with TRBD1. Looked up from germline, CDR1 is SEHNR and CDR2 is FQNEAQ (reference sequence). CDR3 size: 14 residues. Unmatched junction bases numbered 11, after V lost 1 base and J lost 15 bases. The CDR3, as DNA: TGTGCCAGCAGCTTAGAAGCGGACAGGGCGGGGTTGTTCTTC. This sequence encodes CASSLEADRAGLFF.

The chain uses TRBV5-1 and TRBJ1-4, with D tentatively TRBD1 (6 bases). The germline V gene encodes CDR1 SGHRS and CDR2 YFSETQ. This CDR3 spans 16 amino acids. Trimming took 4 bases from V and 6 from J, leaving 19 bases between them. The CDR3 loop reads CASSLGAGRTDEKLFF. The CDR3 bases are TGCGCCAGCAGCCTGGGAGCGGGACGGACAGATGAAAAACTGTTTTTT. Variable domain in full (rest from reference TRBV5-1 and TRBJ1-4): KAGVTQTPRYLIKTRGQQVTLSCSPISGHRSVSWYQQTPGQGLQFLFEYFSETQRNKGNFPGRFSGRQFSNSRSEMNVSTLELGDSALYLCASSLGAGRTDEKLFFGSGTQLSVL.

This clone was seen once. The chain has TRBV15 and TRBJ2-1; 10 bases match TRBD2. With V trimmed by 3 bases and J by 4 bases, 3 bases remained unmatched. This CDR3 has 15 amino acids. From germline, CDR1 is LNHNV and CDR2 YYDKDF (reference sequence). The CDR3: CATSSALAGYNEQFF. Here the CDR3 DNA reads TGTGCCACCAGCAGCGCACTAGCGGGGTACAATGAGCAGTTCTTC.